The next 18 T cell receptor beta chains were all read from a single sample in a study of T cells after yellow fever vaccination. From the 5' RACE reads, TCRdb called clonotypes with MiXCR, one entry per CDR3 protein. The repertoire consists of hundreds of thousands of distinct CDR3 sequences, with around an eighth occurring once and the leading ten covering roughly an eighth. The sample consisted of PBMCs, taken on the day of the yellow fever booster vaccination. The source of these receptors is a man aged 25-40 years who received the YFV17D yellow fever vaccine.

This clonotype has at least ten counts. CDR3 sequence (DNA): TGTGCCAGCAGTTTTCGGGACACTTACTCCTACGAGCAGTACTTC. This gives the protein CASSFRDTYSYEQYF. The chain employs TRBV28 and TRBJ2-7; TRBD1 is a possible D gene (6 bases). V was pared by 3 bases and J by 0 bases, with 12 bases between. The CDR3 sequence is 15 residues long. Per the germline V gene, CDR1 is MDHEN and CDR2 is SYDVKM.

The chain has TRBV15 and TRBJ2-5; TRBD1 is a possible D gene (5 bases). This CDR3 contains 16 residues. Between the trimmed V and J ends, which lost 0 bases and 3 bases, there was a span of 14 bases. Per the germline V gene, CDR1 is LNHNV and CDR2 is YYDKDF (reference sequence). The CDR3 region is CATSRDLDTGKETQYF. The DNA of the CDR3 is TGTGCCACCAGCAGAGATCTGGACACCGGTAAAGAGACCCAGTACTTC. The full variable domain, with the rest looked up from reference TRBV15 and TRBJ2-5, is DAMVIQNPRYQVTQFGKPVTLSCSQTLNHNVMYWYQQKSSQAPKLLFHYYDKDFNNEADTPDNFQSRRPNTSFCFLDIRSPGLGDTAMYLCATSRDLDTGKETQYFGPGTRLLVL.

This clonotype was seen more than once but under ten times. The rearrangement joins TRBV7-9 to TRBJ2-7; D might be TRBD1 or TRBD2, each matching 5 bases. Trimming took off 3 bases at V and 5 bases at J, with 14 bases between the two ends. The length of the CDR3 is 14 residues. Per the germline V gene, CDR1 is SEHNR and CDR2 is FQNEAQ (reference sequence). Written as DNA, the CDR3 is TGTGCCAGCAGCTTCTCAGGGAGAGATCACGAGCAGTACTTC. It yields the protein CASSFSGRDHEQYF. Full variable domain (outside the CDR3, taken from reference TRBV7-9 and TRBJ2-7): DTGVSQNPRHKITKRGQNVTFRCDPISEHNRLYWYRQTLGQGPEFLTYFQNEAQLEKSRLLSDRFSAERPKGSFSTLEIQRTEQGDSAMYLCASSFSGRDHEQYFGPGTRLTVT.

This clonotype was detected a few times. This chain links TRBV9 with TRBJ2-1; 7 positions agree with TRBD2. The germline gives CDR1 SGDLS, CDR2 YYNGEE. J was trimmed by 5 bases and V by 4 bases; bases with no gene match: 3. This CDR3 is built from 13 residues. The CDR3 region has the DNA TGTGCCAGCAGCTCGGGACTAAACAATGAGCAGTTCTTC. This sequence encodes CASSSGLNNEQFF. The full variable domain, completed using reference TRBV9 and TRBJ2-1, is DSGVTQTPKHLITATGQRVTLRCSPRSGDLSVYWYQQSLDQGLQFLIQYYNGEERAKGNILERFSAQQFPDLHSELNLSSLELGDSALYFCASSSGLNNEQFFGPGTRLTVL.

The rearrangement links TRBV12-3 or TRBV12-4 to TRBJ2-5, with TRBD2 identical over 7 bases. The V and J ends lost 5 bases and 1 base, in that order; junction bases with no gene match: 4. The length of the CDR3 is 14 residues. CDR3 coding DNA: TGTGCCAGCAGTGCCAGCGGGATCCAAGAGACCCAGTACTTC. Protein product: CASSASGIQETQYF.

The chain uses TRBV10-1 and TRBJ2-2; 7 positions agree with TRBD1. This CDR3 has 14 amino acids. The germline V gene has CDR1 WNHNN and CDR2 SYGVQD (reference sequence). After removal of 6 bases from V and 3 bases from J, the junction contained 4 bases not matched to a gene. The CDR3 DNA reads TGCGCCAGCAGCCGGGACAGAGACACCGGGGAGCTGTTTTTT. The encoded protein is CASSRDRDTGELFF.

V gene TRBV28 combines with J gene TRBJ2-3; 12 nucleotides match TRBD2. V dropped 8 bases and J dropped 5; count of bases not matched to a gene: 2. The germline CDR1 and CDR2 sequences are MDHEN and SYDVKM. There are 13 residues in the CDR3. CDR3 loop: CASLAGGGDTQYF. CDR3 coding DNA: TGTGCCAGCCTAGCGGGAGGGGGAGATACGCAGTATTTT. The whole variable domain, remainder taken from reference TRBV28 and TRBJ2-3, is DVKVTQSSRYLVKRTGEKVFLECVQDMDHENMFWYRQDPGLGLRLIYFSYDVKMKEKGDIPEGYSVSREKKERFSLILESASTNQTSMYLCASLAGGGDTQYFGPGTRLTVL.

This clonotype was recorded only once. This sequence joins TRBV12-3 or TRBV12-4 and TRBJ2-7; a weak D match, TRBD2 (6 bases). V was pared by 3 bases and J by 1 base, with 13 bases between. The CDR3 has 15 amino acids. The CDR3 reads CASSLTRTASYEQYF. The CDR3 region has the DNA TGTGCCAGCAGTTTGACTAGAACGGCATCCTACGAGCAGTACTTC.

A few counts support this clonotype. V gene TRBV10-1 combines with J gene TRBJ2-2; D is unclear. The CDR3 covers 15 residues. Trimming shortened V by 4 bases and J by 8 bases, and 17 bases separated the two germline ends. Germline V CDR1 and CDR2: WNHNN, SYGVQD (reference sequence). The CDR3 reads CASSVMSTGMGELFF. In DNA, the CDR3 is TGCGCCAGCAGTGTTATGAGCACGGGTATGGGGGAGCTGTTTTTT.

CDR3 bases: TGTGCCAGCCCCGGCCTAGTTTACGGTCAGCCCCAGCATTTT. Its protein is CASPGLVYGQPQHF. The chain employs TRBV14 and TRBJ1-5; D remains ambiguous. The CDR3 runs 14 residues. Deletions cut 8 bases from V and 6 bases from J, with 17 bases between. CDR1 is SGHDN, CDR2 FVKESK, per germline.

The CDR3 bases are TGCGCCAGCAGTCAAGTGGCTAGCGGGAGCCCGGGGCAGTTCTTC. It encodes CASSQVASGSPGQFF. The genes are TRBV5-1 and TRBJ2-1; TRBD2 matches 10 bases. Germline CDR1 reads SGHRS; CDR2 reads YFSETQ. V trimming: 5 bases; J trimming: 12 bases; junction bases outside the gene matches: 14. The CDR3 consists of 15 residues.

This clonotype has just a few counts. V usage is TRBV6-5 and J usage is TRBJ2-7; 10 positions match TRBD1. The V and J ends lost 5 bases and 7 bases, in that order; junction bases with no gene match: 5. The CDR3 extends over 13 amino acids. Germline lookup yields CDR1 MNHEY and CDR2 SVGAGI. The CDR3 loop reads CASSNGQGGEQYF. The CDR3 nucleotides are TGTGCCAGCAGTAACGGACAGGGGGGAGAGCAGTACTTC.

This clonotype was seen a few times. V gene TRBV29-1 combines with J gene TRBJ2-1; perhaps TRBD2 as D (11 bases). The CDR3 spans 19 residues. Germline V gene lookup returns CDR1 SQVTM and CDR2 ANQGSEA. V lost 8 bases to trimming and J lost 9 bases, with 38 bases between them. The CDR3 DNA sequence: TGCAGCACCTACGGCCGGGACAGGGGATTGCCTAGCGGGAGGCCTGAGCAGTTCTTC. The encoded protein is CSTYGRDRGLPSGRPEQFF.

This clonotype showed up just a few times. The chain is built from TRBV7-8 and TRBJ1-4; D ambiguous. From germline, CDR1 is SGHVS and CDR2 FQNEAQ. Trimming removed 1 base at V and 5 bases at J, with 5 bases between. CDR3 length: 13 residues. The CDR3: CASSLGWNEKLFF. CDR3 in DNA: TGTGCCAGCAGCTTAGGCTGGAATGAAAAACTGTTTTTT. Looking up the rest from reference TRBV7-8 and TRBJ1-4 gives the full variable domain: GAGVSQSPRYKVAKRGQDVALRCDPISGHVSLFWYQQALGQGPEFLTYFQNEAQLDKSGLPSDRFFAERPEGSVSTLKIQRTQQEDSAVYLCASSLGWNEKLFFGSGTQLSVL.

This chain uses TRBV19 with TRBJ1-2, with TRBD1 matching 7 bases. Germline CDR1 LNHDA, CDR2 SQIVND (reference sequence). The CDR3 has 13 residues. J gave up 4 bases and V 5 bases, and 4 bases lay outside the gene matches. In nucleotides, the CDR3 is TGTGCCAGTAGTGTTGGGACAGTCTATGGCTACACCTTC. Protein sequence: CASSVGTVYGYTF. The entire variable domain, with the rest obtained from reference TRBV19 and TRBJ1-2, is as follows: DGGITQSPKYLFRKEGQNVTLSCEQNLNHDAMYWYRQDPGQGLRLIYYSQIVNDFQKGDIAEGYSVSREKKESFPLTVTSAQKNPTAFYLCASSVGTVYGYTFGSGTRLTVV.

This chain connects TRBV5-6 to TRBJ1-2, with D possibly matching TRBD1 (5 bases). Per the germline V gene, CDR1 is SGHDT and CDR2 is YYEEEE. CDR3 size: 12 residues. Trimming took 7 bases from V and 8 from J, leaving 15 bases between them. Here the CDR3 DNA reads TGTGCCAGCCAAGAGGGTTGGGGCGGCTACACCTTC. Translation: CASQEGWGGYTF.

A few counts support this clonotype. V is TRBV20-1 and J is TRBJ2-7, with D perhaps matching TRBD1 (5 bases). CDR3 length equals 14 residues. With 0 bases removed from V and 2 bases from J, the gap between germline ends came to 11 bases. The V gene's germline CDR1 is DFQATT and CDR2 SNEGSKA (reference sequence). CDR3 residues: CSARDQGRAYEQYF. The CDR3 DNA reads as TGCAGTGCTAGAGATCAAGGCAGGGCCTACGAGCAGTACTTC.

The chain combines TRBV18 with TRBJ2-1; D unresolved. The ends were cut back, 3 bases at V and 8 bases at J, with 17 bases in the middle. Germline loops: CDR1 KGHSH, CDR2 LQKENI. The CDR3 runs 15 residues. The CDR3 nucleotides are TGTGCCAGCTCACCTGCGGACCCGCCTTCCGATGAGCAGTTCTTC. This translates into CASSPADPPSDEQFF.